This passage covers 17 T cell receptor beta chains from one sample sequenced in a study of control samples from healthy donors and cancer patients. Here immunoSEQ multiplex PCR was the method, and the copy in TCRdb shows in-frame clones only, minus some. The sample contains under 450,000 clones, 80% to 95% of which appear only once. What was sequenced was PBMCs. The receptor source for this set is a man aged 40-49 years with head and neck cancer.

The chain links TRBV30 to TRBJ1-3, with unresolved D. CDR1 and CDR2 from the germline V gene are GTSNPN and SVGIG (reference sequence). V was trimmed by 2 bases and J by 4 bases, leaving 15 bases between them. CDR3 length: 15 residues. DNA of the CDR3: TGTGCCTGGAGTCTAACCCAACCACAGGGAAACACCATATATTTT. Its translation is CAWSLTQPQGNTIYF.

This rearrangement joins TRBV2 to TRBJ2-1, with a possible D match to TRBD1 (6 bases). Trimming cost V 5 bases and J 7 bases, with 18 bases left between them. This CDR3 comprises 15 residues. Germline V gene data show CDR1 as SNHLY and CDR2 as FYNNEI. The CDR3, as DNA: TGTGCCAGCAGTCCATTTGGTGACAGGAGGAATGAGCAGTTCTTC. Protein sequence: CASSPFGDRRNEQFF.

This clone has more than one count but fewer than ten. The gene calls are TRBV28 and TRBJ1-3; TRBD1 agrees at 9 bases. Germline assignment: CDR1 MDHEN and CDR2 SYDVKM. J lost 4 bases, V lost 6 bases, and 19 bases had no gene match. The length of the CDR3 is 19 residues. The CDR3 bases are TGTGCCAGCAGCCTAATCGGGACAGGGAGAGAGCCGATCGGAAACACCATATATTTT. Amino acid sequence: CASSLIGTGREPIGNTIYF.

The V gene is TRBV7-9, the J gene TRBJ2-5; D not certain. The CDR3 is made up of 14 amino acids. V lost 5 bases, J lost 5 bases, and 15 bases lay in between. Per the germline V gene, CDR1 is SEHNR and CDR2 is FQNEAQ (reference sequence). The CDR3, as DNA: TGTGCCAGCAGCCTGGGCGGAAGCCGGGAGACCCAGTACTTC. This gives the protein CASSLGGSRETQYF. Supplemented by reference TRBV7-9 and TRBJ2-5, the full variable domain reads DTGVSQNPRHKITKRGQNVTFRCDPISEHNRLYWYRQTLGQGPEFLTYFQNEAQLEKSRLLSDRFSAERPKGSFSTLEIQRTEQGDSAMYLCASSLGGSRETQYFGPGTRLLVL.

The genes are TRBV18 and TRBJ2-1; 11 nucleotides line up with TRBD2. The CDR3 sequence is 16 residues long. Per germline, CDR1 KGHSH and CDR2 LQKENI. V shed 0 bases and J 6 bases; nucleotides not matched to a gene: 4. The CDR3 spells CASSPPASGGSNEQFF. CDR3 DNA: TGTGCCAGCTCACCACCTGCTAGCGGGGGGAGCAATGAGCAGTTCTTC.

This chain uses TRBV27 with TRBJ1-1; TRBD1 matches at 8 bases. The germline gives CDR1 MNHEY, CDR2 SMNVEV (reference sequence). Trimming took 5 bases from V and 4 from J; bases not matched to a gene: 15. The CDR3 sequence is 17 residues long. This chain's CDR3 is CASSPAAGGGSGTEAFF. Written as DNA, the CDR3 is TGTGCCAGCAGTCCCGCCGCAGGGGGCGGAAGTGGCACTGAAGCTTTCTTT.

The chain couples TRBV11-3 to TRBJ2-3; 7 bases are a match to TRBD2. The CDR3 sequence is 12 residues long. CDR1 and CDR2 from the germline V gene are SGHNT and YENEEA. V lost 5 bases and J lost 6; bases outside the gene matches: 2. CDR3 sequence (DNA): TGTGCCAGCAGCCTCGGGGGGGATACGCAGTATTTT. This sequence encodes CASSLGGDTQYF. Looking up the rest from reference TRBV11-3 and TRBJ2-3 gives the full variable domain: EAGVVQSPRYKIIEKKQPVAFWCNPISGHNTLYWYLQNLGQGPELLIRYENEEAVDDSQLPKDRFSAERLKGVDSTLKIQPAELGDSAVYLCASSLGGDTQYFGPGTRLTVL.

The CDR3 DNA follows: TGCGCCAGCAGCCCCGGGACTAGCGGGGGGATGTTAGATGAGCAGTTCTTC. Translated: CASSPGTSGGMLDEQFF. The chain carries TRBV5-1 and TRBJ2-1, with 15 bases fitting TRBD2. This CDR3 spans 17 amino acids. Looked up from germline, CDR1 is SGHRS and CDR2 is YFSETQ. The V segment lost 4 bases and the J segment 8 bases; nucleotides outside the gene matches: 10.

Only a few counts were recorded for this clone. J is TRBJ1-4 and V is TRBV28, with TRBD1 identical over 7 bases. CDR1 is MDHEN, CDR2 SYDVKM, per germline. The length of the CDR3 is 13 residues. The junction had 5 bases not matched to a gene; V was cut back by 5 bases and J by 8 bases. CDR3 region: CASSVRGREKLFF. The CDR3 DNA is TGTGCCAGCAGTGTAAGGGGGCGGGAAAAACTGTTTTTT.

DNA for the CDR3: TGCGCCAGCAGCCAAGAGAGGCAGGGGGACCACGAGCAGTACTTC. The encoded protein is CASSQERQGDHEQYF. V gene TRBV4-1 combines with J gene TRBJ2-7; 7 bases are a match to TRBD1. The CDR3 consists of 15 residues. Germline V gene lookup returns CDR1 MGHRA and CDR2 YSYEKL. Trimming removed 0 bases from V and 5 bases from J; junction bases left unmatched: 7.

As DNA, the CDR3 is TGTGCCAGCAGGGCCGGGACAGGGGGTTTCGGGGAGCTGTTTTTT. As protein: CASRAGTGGFGELFF. This rearrangement joins TRBV11-2 to TRBJ2-2, with 11 bases aligning to TRBD1. V shed 6 bases, J shed 7 bases, and the junction held 7 bases outside the gene matches. The length of the CDR3 is 15 residues. Germline V CDR1 and CDR2: SGHAT, FQNNGV.

The chain is built from TRBV6-2 or TRBV6-3 and TRBJ2-7; weak D call: TRBD1 (6 bases). Germline lookup yields CDR1 MNHEY and CDR2 SVGEGT. The CDR3 runs to 14 residues. V gave up 2 bases and J gave up 0 bases, with 8 bases separating them. The CDR3 loop reads CASSYQQGSYEQYF. CDR3 nucleotides: TGTGCCAGCAGTTACCAACAGGGCTCCTACGAGCAGTACTTC.

The chain joins TRBV25-1 to TRBJ2-1; 9 positions match TRBD2. Germline V lookup: CDR1 MGHDK, CDR2 SYGVNS. With 0 bases clipped from V and 3 bases from J, the junction kept 9 bases outside the gene matches. The CDR3 extends over 18 amino acids. This CDR3 is CASSEYGPTSGDYNEQFF. In nucleotides, the CDR3 is TGTGCCAGCAGTGAATACGGCCCGACTAGCGGAGACTACAATGAGCAGTTCTTC.

The chain links TRBV24-1 to TRBJ1-1; no reliable D call. V was pared by 7 bases and J by 2 bases, with 10 bases between. This CDR3 has 13 amino acids. Germline V gene data show CDR1 as KGHDR and CDR2 as SFDVKD. The CDR3 sequence is CATRSFSNTEAFF. CDR3 nucleotide sequence: TGTGCCACCAGATCCTTCAGCAACACTGAAGCTTTCTTT.

V and J are TRBV5-1 and TRBJ2-2, with 7 bases matching TRBD1. The V gene's germline CDR1 is SGHRS and CDR2 YFSETQ. Trimming at V came to 4 bases and at J to 1 base, leaving 7 bases not matched to a gene. The CDR3 consists of 16 residues. Here the CDR3 DNA reads TGCGCCAGCAGCCCAGGGACAGCTATGAACACCGGGGAGCTGTTTTTT. Amino acids: CASSPGTAMNTGELFF.

The chain's CDR3 is CASTPTGNSYEQYF. CDR3 in DNA: TGTGCCAGCACTCCGACAGGAAACTCCTACGAGCAGTACTTC. The chain uses TRBV6-5 and TRBJ2-7, with D tentatively TRBD1 (6 bases). The germline CDR1 and CDR2 sequences are MNHEY and SVGAGI. This CDR3 has 14 amino acids. The ends were cut back, 7 bases at V and 0 bases at J, with 13 bases in the middle.

The rearrangement joins TRBV7-9 to TRBJ2-2, with 7 positions matching TRBD2. Looked up from germline, CDR1 is SEHNR and CDR2 is FQNEAQ (reference sequence). This CDR3 has 13 residues. Trimming at V came to 5 bases and at J to 8 bases, leaving 5 bases not matched to a gene. CDR3 sequence reads: CASSPTSPGELFF. CDR3 coding DNA: TGTGCCAGCAGCCCGACTAGCCCTGGGGAGCTGTTTTTT.